The T cell receptor (beta chain) under discussion was sequenced for a study of blood T cell repertoires in COVID-19. As for the study in general: PBMCs, B-cell-depleted T cells, or T cells provided the cDNA or gDNA that made up the material.

The junction had 8 bases not matched to a gene; V was cut back by 7 bases and J by 4 bases. Germline CDR1 is SQVTM and CDR2 is ANQGSEA. This CDR3 region has 14 residues. Profiled with immunoSEQ multiplex PCR; TCRdb holds only in-frame clones, not every one. The profile shows about 170,000 clones, under 90% of them singletons. Sequencing was performed on peripheral blood. The V and J genes are TRBV29-1 and TRBJ2-5; 11 nucleotides match TRBD2. The receptor was isolated from a woman older than 75 with acute or convalescent COVID-19. CDR3 coding DNA: TGCAGCGGGAGACTAGCGGGAAAAGGAGAGACCCAGTACTTC. Its protein product is CSGRLAGKGETQYF.